These 21 T cell receptor beta chains were sequenced from one sample in a study of blood T cell repertoires in COVID-19. Here immunoSEQ multiplex PCR was the method, and the copy in TCRdb shows in-frame clones only, minus some. This sample has around 130,000 clones, with about nine tenths found just once. Source material: peripheral blood. The receptors here all came from a man in his forties or fifties with acute or convalescent COVID-19.

The CDR3 spells CASSGTGGSYNEQFF. CDR3 coding DNA: TGTGCCAGCAGCGGGACGGGAGGATCCTACAATGAGCAGTTCTTC. The chain employs TRBV9 and TRBJ2-1; TRBD2 matches 7 bases. Trimming took 3 bases from V and 1 from J; bases not matched to a gene: 4. The CDR3 has 15 residues. Germline loops: CDR1 SGDLS, CDR2 YYNGEE. The whole variable domain, filled in from reference TRBV9 and TRBJ2-1, reads DSGVTQTPKHLITATGQRVTLRCSPRSGDLSVYWYQQSLDQGLQFLIQYYNGEERAKGNILERFSAQQFPDLHSELNLSSLELGDSALYFCASSGTGGSYNEQFFGPGTRLTVL.

This clone was counted only a few times. V gene TRBV14 combines with J gene TRBJ2-7; the D gene is possibly TRBD1 (5 bases). Germline CDR1 is SGHDN and CDR2 is FVKESK. The CDR3 consists of 14 residues. Between the trimmed V and J ends, which lost 5 bases and 2 bases, there was a span of 13 bases. CDR3 sequence: CASSFRTKPYEQYF. The CDR3 DNA follows: TGTGCCAGCAGCTTCCGGACAAAGCCCTACGAGCAGTACTTC.

The chain uses TRBV6-2 or TRBV6-3 and TRBJ1-5; TRBD1 aligns across 8 bases. The CDR3 spans 16 residues. The germline V gene encodes CDR1 MNHEY and CDR2 SVGEGT. Trimming cost V 2 bases and J 2 bases; bases outside gene matches: 5. The CDR3, as DNA: TGTGCCAGCAGTTACGCGACAGGGGCCGGCAATCAGCCCCAGCATTTT. This sequence encodes CASSYATGAGNQPQHF.

The CDR3 DNA is TGTGCCAGTAGATTCGGGGGGATTGGGGCCAACGTCCTGACTTTC. Amino acid sequence: CASRFGGIGANVLTF. V is TRBV19 and J is TRBJ2-6; 7 bases are shared with TRBD2. This CDR3 region has 15 residues. V dropped 6 bases and J dropped 3; count of bases not matched to a gene: 5. The germline V gene encodes CDR1 LNHDA and CDR2 SQIVND (reference sequence). Based on the CDR3 plus reference TRBV19 and TRBJ2-6, the full variable domain is DGGITQSPKYLFRKEGQNVTLSCEQNLNHDAMYWYRQDPGQGLRLIYYSQIVNDFQKGDIAEGYSVSREKKESFPLTVTSAQKNPTAFYLCASRFGGIGANVLTFGAGSRLTVL.

The rearrangement links TRBV9 to TRBJ1-1; D possibly corresponds to TRBD1 (6 bases). Germline CDR1 and CDR2: SGDLS and YYNGEE. The CDR3 covers 17 residues. V shed 0 bases and J shed 3 bases, with 18 bases lying between them. DNA for the CDR3: TGTGCCAGCAGCGTAGCTTGGGGGGGCCGGGGTGACACTGAAGCTTTCTTT. This codes for CASSVAWGGRGDTEAFF. Drawing the rest from reference TRBV9 and TRBJ1-1, the complete variable domain is DSGVTQTPKHLITATGQRVTLRCSPRSGDLSVYWYQQSLDQGLQFLIQYYNGEERAKGNILERFSAQQFPDLHSELNLSSLELGDSALYFCASSVAWGGRGDTEAFFGQGTRLTVV.

The rearrangement uses TRBV18 and TRBJ2-1, with a tentative D call TRBD2 (5 bases). Per the germline V gene, CDR1 is KGHSH and CDR2 is LQKENI. With 5 bases removed from V and 0 bases from J, the gap between germline ends came to 11 bases. This CDR3 is 15 amino acids long. The CDR3 nucleotides read TGTGCCAGCTCAGCCCTAGCCCACTCCTACAATGAGCAGTTCTTC. Translating gives CASSALAHSYNEQFF.

This chain connects TRBV5-1 to TRBJ2-7; possibly TRBD2 for D (5 bases). Germline V gene sequence: CDR1 SGHRS, CDR2 YFSETQ. The V and J ends lost 6 bases and 0 bases respectively, with 16 bases between them. This CDR3 region has 15 residues. CDR3 sequence: CASNPGLQASYEQYF. CDR3 nucleotide sequence: TGCGCCAGCAATCCGGGGTTACAAGCCTCCTACGAGCAGTACTTC.

This rearrangement joins TRBV12-3 or TRBV12-4 to TRBJ1-2; weak D call: TRBD1 (6 bases). CDR3 length: 13 amino acids. Trimming removed 5 bases at V and 2 bases at J, with 9 bases between. The CDR3 sequence: CASSVQGNYGYTF. CDR3 nucleotide sequence: TGTGCCAGCAGTGTACAGGGAAACTATGGCTACACCTTC.

This clone has just one count. V is TRBV2 and J is TRBJ2-7; 8 bases are shared with TRBD2. Trimming removed 7 bases from V and 3 bases from J; junction bases left unmatched: 8. The CDR3 has 14 residues. Germline V gives CDR1 SNHLY, CDR2 FYNNEI. CDR3 region: CASIARGANYEQYF. CDR3 bases: TGTGCCAGCATAGCGCGGGGGGCCAACTACGAGCAGTACTTC.

V usage is TRBV18 and J usage is TRBJ2-2; 7 bases fit TRBD1. With 3 bases clipped from V and 4 bases from J, the junction kept 2 bases outside the gene matches. The germline CDR1 and CDR2 sequences are KGHSH and LQKENI. The CDR3 is 14 residues long. The chain's CDR3 is CASSPQGVTGELFF. CDR3 in DNA: TGTGCCAGCTCACCCCAGGGGGTCACCGGGGAGCTGTTTTTT.

This chain uses TRBV24-1 with TRBJ2-7; 7 bases map to TRBD1. Germline V gene data show CDR1 as KGHDR and CDR2 as SFDVKD. V was pared by 4 bases and J by 5 bases, with 7 bases of the junction left unmatched. The CDR3 totals 14 residues. The CDR3 DNA reads as TGTGCCACCAGTGACCCGACAGGGCCCCACGAGCAGTACTTC. Translated: CATSDPTGPHEQYF.

The J gene is TRBJ1-4, the V gene TRBV3-1 (or the pseudogene TRBV3-2); 7 positions agree with TRBD1. Germline assignment: CDR1 LGHDT and CDR2 YNNKEL (reference sequence). CDR3 length equals 14 residues. The J segment lost 7 bases and the V segment lost 4 bases, leaving 6 bases of the junction unmatched. The CDR3 nucleotides are TGTGCCAGCAGCCCCCGGGACAGTCTTGAAAAACTGTTTTTT. The encoded protein is CASSPRDSLEKLFF.

The chain joins TRBV19 to TRBJ1-4; D is possibly TRBD1 (5 bases). Germline values: CDR1 LNHDA, CDR2 SQIVND (reference sequence). The CDR3 loop spans 14 amino acids. The germline V and J ends were trimmed by 3 bases and 8 bases, with 13 bases remaining between them. CDR3 nucleotides: TGTGCCAGTAGTATTTCGGGGGGAAGGGAAAAACTGTTTTTT. It encodes CASSISGGREKLFF.

CDR3 in amino acids: CASSLTPTNTGELFF. DNA for the CDR3: TGTGCCAGCAGTTTGACACCTACGAACACCGGGGAGCTGTTTTTT. This chain links TRBV27 with TRBJ2-2; D gene unclear. The length of the CDR3 is 15 residues. V was shortened by 3 bases and J by 0 bases, with 8 bases between the two germline ends. Germline assignment: CDR1 MNHEY and CDR2 SMNVEV (reference sequence).

The V call is TRBV7-2, the J call TRBJ2-2; weak D call: TRBD1 (6 bases). The CDR3 has 19 residues. With 6 bases removed from V and 7 bases from J, the gap between germline ends came to 30 bases. From germline, CDR1 is SGHTA and CDR2 FQGNSA. CDR3 in amino acids: CASRPDGVRGPIRSGELFF. The CDR3 DNA reads TGTGCCAGCAGACCAGACGGCGTCAGGGGTCCCATTAGAAGCGGGGAGCTGTTTTTT.

The CDR3 region is CASSQDPGTNYGYTF. CDR3 DNA sequence: TGCGCCAGCAGCCAAGATCCGGGAACTAACTATGGCTACACCTTC. The V call is TRBV4-1, the J call TRBJ1-2; unclear D gene. Germline CDR1 MGHRA, CDR2 YSYEKL. The CDR3 consists of 15 residues. V dropped 0 bases and J dropped 0 bases, with 8 bases sitting between them.

The chain recombines TRBV5-5 with TRBJ1-2; D unresolved. In germline, CDR1 is SGHKS, CDR2 YYEKEE (reference sequence). The CDR3 has 14 residues. The V end lost 0 bases, the J end lost 4 bases, and 10 bases lay between the germline ends. The CDR3 region has the DNA TGTGCCAGCAGCTTGGAGGTGACAACCTATGGCTACACCTTC. Translated, it gives CASSLEVTTYGYTF.

The chain combines TRBV29-1 with TRBJ2-7; 12 bases line up with TRBD2. The germline CDR1 and CDR2 sequences are SQVTM and ANQGSEA. J gave up 4 bases and V 3 bases, and 7 bases lay outside the gene matches. The CDR3 is made up of 15 amino acids. The CDR3 loop is CSVEEPGLAGYEQYF. CDR3 sequence (DNA): TGCAGCGTTGAGGAGCCAGGACTAGCGGGATACGAGCAGTACTTC.

This clone was detected once. The genes are TRBV11-2 and TRBJ2-1, with D tentatively TRBD2 (6 bases). The CDR3 covers 14 residues. V dropped 1 base and J dropped 7 bases, with 11 bases sitting between them. CDR1 SGHAT and CDR2 FQNNGV come from the germline V gene. CDR3 nucleotides: TGTGCCAGCAGCTTAGGGGGGGTGACGAATGAGCAGTTCTTC. Protein sequence: CASSLGGVTNEQFF.

The chain links TRBV14 to TRBJ2-5; 7 nucleotides agree with TRBD2. The germline V gene has CDR1 SGHDN and CDR2 FVKESK. V lost 4 bases to trimming and J lost 6 bases; unmatched junction nucleotides: 11. The CDR3 runs to 15 residues. CDR3 in amino acids: CASSLQAGFPQTQYF. DNA of the CDR3: TGTGCCAGCAGCCTTCAAGCGGGGTTCCCCCAGACCCAGTACTTC. Based on the CDR3 plus reference TRBV14 and TRBJ2-5, the full variable domain is EAGVTQFPSHSVIEKGQTVTLRCDPISGHDNLYWYRRVMGKEIKFLLHFVKESKQDESGMPNNRFLAERTGGTYSTLKVQPAELEDSGVYFCASSLQAGFPQTQYFGPGTRLLVL.

The rearrangement joins TRBV18 to TRBJ1-3; D unclear. Germline V CDR1 and CDR2: KGHSH, LQKENI. The CDR3 is 16 amino acids. The ends were cut back, 6 bases at V and 4 bases at J, with 19 bases in the middle. CDR3 in amino acids: CASSAGGRRTGNTIYF. DNA for the CDR3: TGTGCCAGCTCCGCTGGAGGCAGGCGGACGGGAAACACCATATATTTT.